This T cell receptor (beta chain) was captured by sequencing in a study of quantifying T cell responses using KT2 cells. Study-wide background: cDNA was made from DNase-treated RNA using alpha and beta constant primers.

KT2, a clone with a known TCR, was spiked into unfractionated PBMC. KT2 cells were mixed with fixed PBMC numbers at varying ratios. Trimming took 8 bases from V and 3 from J, leaving 12 bases between them. Germline CDR1 ENHRY, CDR2 SYGVKD. The CDR3 is made up of 13 amino acids. A single-stranded UMI oligo with SP2 sequence was ligated to cDNA 3' ends. First-round PCR used approximately 4 cycles and beta primers RC1.1 and RC1.2 covering TRBC1 and TRBC2. From the second PCR onward, TCR alpha and beta chains were processed separately. One entry per CDR3 protein, called by TCRdb with MiXCR from the UMI-ligation and nested PCR reads. The sample includes approximately 41,000 distinct CDR3 sequences, around 15% of them seen just once.

J is TRBJ2-3 and V is TRBV10-3; possibly TRBD2 for D (5 bases). The TCR comes from a human donor. Sequenced sample: PBMCs spiked with cells of the T cell clone KT2. The CDR3 DNA reads as TGTGCCATCGGTTGGGAGCTGACAGATACGCAGTATTTT. Amino acids: CAIGWELTDTQYF.